The next 23 T cell receptor beta chains were all read from a single sample in a study of T cells in Graves' hyperthyroidism and ophthalmopathy. It was RNA transcripts that yielded the amplified TCR beta CDR3 regions. The TCR CDR3 first-round RT-PCR relied on the HTBI primer set. Using its own MiXCR run on the multiplex PCR reads, TCRdb lists one record per CDR3 protein. The table has approximately 500,000 distinct CDR3 sequences, under 60% seen once. The sample was peripheral blood or thyroid tissue (not recorded which). The receptors here all came from a woman between 18 and 30 years old with Graves' hyperthyroidism.

Many counts were recorded for this clonotype. The V and J genes are TRBV29-1 and TRBJ2-7; no reliable D call. CDR3 length equals 12 residues. Trimming removed 3 bases at V and 6 bases at J, with 12 bases between. The V gene's germline CDR1 is SQVTM and CDR2 ANQGSEA. The CDR3 DNA reads TGCAGCGTTGAGGACGAGGAAGTCGAGCAGTACTTC. Residues: CSVEDEEVEQYF.

The V call is TRBV29-1, the J call TRBJ1-4; D is ambiguous. Germline V gene data show CDR1 as SQVTM and CDR2 as ANQGSEA. V lost 8 bases and J lost 10, with 17 bases in between. The CDR3 extends over 12 amino acids. The CDR3 here is CSLADGSAKLFF. Here the CDR3 DNA reads TGCAGCTTGGCCGACGGGAGTGCAAAACTGTTTTTT.

This clonotype was observed once. The chain has TRBV10-3 and TRBJ2-7; 11 nucleotides match TRBD2. Germline V gene data show CDR1 as ENHRY and CDR2 as SYGVKD. This CDR3 region has 15 residues. With V trimmed by 3 bases and J by 5 bases, 6 bases remained unmatched. CDR3 DNA sequence: TGTGCCATCAGTGACTATAGCGGGAGGGTGAACGAGCAGTACTTC. As protein: CAISDYSGRVNEQYF.

J is TRBJ1-2 and V is TRBV20-1; D remains ambiguous. Germline CDR1 reads DFQATT; CDR2 reads SNEGSKA (reference sequence). CDR3 length: 13 residues. V was trimmed by 6 bases and J by 5 bases, leaving 16 bases between them. The CDR3, as DNA: TGCAGTGCCAGCAGTAGCCGCTCTTATGGCTACACCTTC. Protein: CSASSSRSYGYTF.

Notes on this clonotype: The DNA is omitted, as the CDR3 cannot be located on it reliably, and the CDR3 follows TCRdb's listing. The chain joins TRBV12-3 or TRBV12-4 to TRBJ1-4; the D call in the table, TRBD1, was not verified against the DNA. Including both end residues, the CDR3 is 15 amino acids long. The CDR3 protein is CASSLGTGVMKNCFF.

This chain uses TRBV7-9 with TRBJ2-7, with 9 bases that match TRBD2. The CDR3 is 16 residues long. With 5 bases clipped from V and 7 bases from J, the junction kept 15 bases outside the gene matches. Germline V lookup: CDR1 SEHNR, CDR2 FQNEAQ (reference sequence). The CDR3: CASSVEGGRGYNEQYF. The CDR3 nucleotides read TGTGCCAGCAGCGTAGAAGGCGGGAGGGGTTACAATGAGCAGTACTTC.

This clonotype was counted ten times or more. The V and J genes are TRBV2 and TRBJ1-6; a possible D gene is TRBD1 (6 bases). This CDR3 region has 15 residues. CDR1 is SNHLY and CDR2 is FYNNEI in the germline V gene. The V gene lost 5 bases and the J gene lost 5 bases, with 13 bases spanning the gap. The DNA for the CDR3 is TGTGCCAGCAGTAACGGACAGCCCAATAATTCACCCCTCCACTTT. This translates into CASSNGQPNNSPLHF.

This clonotype was counted a few times. The CDR3 spells CASSPLSSHEQYF. CDR3 DNA: TGTGCCAGCTCACCTCTCAGTTCGCACGAGCAGTACTTC. This sequence joins TRBV18 and TRBJ2-7; D is ambiguous. The germline V and J ends were trimmed by 3 bases and 5 bases, with 11 bases remaining between them. This CDR3 has 13 residues. Germline V lookup: CDR1 KGHSH, CDR2 LQKENI.

With respect to this clonotype: Germline and junction disagree at one end, which may indicate a read error. The V and J genes are TRBV24-1 and TRBJ1-5, with no clear D. The V gene's germline CDR1 is KGHDR and CDR2 SFDVKD. The CDR3 has 14 residues. In DNA, the CDR3 is TGTGCCACCAGTGATTGGGGATACAATGAGCCCCAGCATTTT. Amino acids: CATSDWGYNEPQHF.

This clonotype was detected many times. This chain links TRBV5-1 with TRBJ2-7, with D perhaps TRBD1 (6 bases). Trimming removed 0 bases from V and 1 base from J, with 11 bases in between. The germline V gene encodes CDR1 SGHRS and CDR2 YFSETQ. The CDR3 totals 15 residues. CDR3 coding DNA: TGCGCCAGCAGCTTGGCGGGGACATATTCCTACGAGCAGTACTTC. Translation: CASSLAGTYSYEQYF.

The rearrangement uses TRBV10-3 and TRBJ1-4; D is possibly TRBD1 (5 bases). CDR1 and CDR2 from the germline V gene are ENHRY and SYGVKD. Trimming shortened V by 6 bases and J by 8 bases, and 10 bases separated the two germline ends. The CDR3 contains 12 residues. CDR3 sequence: CAISEGDEKLFF. CDR3 bases: TGTGCCATCAGCGAAGGGGACGAAAAACTGTTTTTT.

The chain recombines TRBV15 with TRBJ1-2, with a possible D match to TRBD1 (6 bases). Between the trimmed V and J ends, which lost 3 bases and 13 bases, there was a span of 18 bases. CDR1 is LNHNV, CDR2 YYDKDF, per germline (reference sequence). The CDR3 covers 13 residues. In DNA, the CDR3 is TGTGCCACCAGCAGTTTATTTATCCAGGGGAGCACCTTC. Translating it yields CATSSLFIQGSTF.

V is TRBV7-3 and J is TRBJ2-5; 7 nucleotides align to TRBD2. Germline V gene data show CDR1 as SGHTA and CDR2 as FQGTGA. Trimming took 1 base from V and 5 from J; bases not matched to a gene: 4. This CDR3 comprises 14 residues. The CDR3 is CASSLMGGSETQYF. CDR3 nucleotides: TGTGCCAGCAGCTTAATGGGCGGGAGTGAGACCCAGTACTTC.

This clonotype was recorded many times. V and J are TRBV7-6 and TRBJ1-6, with TRBD1 identical over 7 bases. Looked up from germline, CDR1 is SGHVS and CDR2 is FNYEAQ. The CDR3 runs 14 residues. The junction had 8 bases not matched to a gene; V was cut back by 5 bases and J by 10 bases. The CDR3 here is CASSQGGPGSPLHF. CDR3 bases: TGTGCCAGCAGCCAGGGGGGTCCAGGGTCACCCCTCCACTTT.

V gene TRBV29-1 combines with J gene TRBJ1-6; 11 bases are shared with TRBD1. Unmatched junction bases numbered 1, after V lost 7 bases and J lost 5 bases. The CDR3 covers 13 residues. From germline, CDR1 is SQVTM and CDR2 ANQGSEA. CDR3 region: CSGTGGNNSPLHF. CDR3 nucleotides: TGCAGCGGGACAGGGGGCAATAATTCACCCCTCCACTTT.

This clonotype was counted many times. The CDR3 DNA sequence: TGTGCCAGCAGCCCCAGATCAGGGGCCCAGCCCCAGCATTTT. It translates to CASSPRSGAQPQHF. The chain links TRBV3-1 to TRBJ1-5, with TRBD1 as a possible D gene (6 bases). V lost 4 bases, J lost 7 bases, and 14 bases lay in between. In germline, CDR1 is LGHDT, CDR2 YNNKEL (reference sequence). The CDR3 consists of 14 residues. The variable domain in full, completed from reference TRBV3-1 and TRBJ1-5, reads DTAVSQTPKYLVTQMGNDKSIKCEQNLGHDTMYWYKQDSKKFLKIMFSYNNKELIINETVPNRFSPKSPDKAHLNLHINSLELGDSAVYFCASSPRSGAQPQHFGDGTRLSIL.

This clonotype showed up many times. The J gene is TRBJ1-6, the V gene TRBV12-3 or TRBV12-4; no clear D gene. V was trimmed by 5 bases and J by 7 bases, leaving 12 bases between them. The CDR3 spans 14 residues. The CDR3 nucleotides are TGTGCCAGCAGTCATGACTTAAGAAATTCACCCCTCCACTTT. This codes for CASSHDLRNSPLHF.

This clonotype occurred many times. The rearrangement uses TRBV9 and TRBJ1-5, with D possibly matching TRBD1 (6 bases). Trimming shortened V by 3 bases and J by 2 bases, and 9 bases separated the two germline ends. This CDR3 is built from 14 residues. Germline CDR1 and CDR2: SGDLS and YYNGEE. The CDR3 is CASSGGAGNQPQHF. The CDR3 DNA reads as TGTGCCAGCAGCGGGGGGGCTGGCAATCAGCCCCAGCATTTT.

In the case of this clonotype: The junction and the germline gene differ at one end; a read error may be behind it. CDR3: CASSQGTTTNEKLLF. The CDR3 nucleotides read TGTGCCAGCAGCCAGGGGACCACAACTAATGAAAAACTGCTTTTT. The chain combines TRBV5-6 with TRBJ1-4; D may be TRBD1 (6 bases). This CDR3 comprises 15 residues. CDR1 is SGHDT, CDR2 YYEEEE, per germline.

The rearrangement joins TRBV2 to TRBJ2-1, with D perhaps TRBD1 or TRBD2 (5 bases each). The V gene lost 4 bases and the J gene lost 0 bases, with 13 bases spanning the gap. This CDR3 has 16 amino acids. The germline gives CDR1 SNHLY, CDR2 FYNNEI. The DNA for the CDR3 is TGTGCCAGCAGTGCCTCAGGGAGAAGCTCCTACAATGAGCAGTTCTTC. It yields the protein CASSASGRSSYNEQFF. Combining the CDR3 with reference TRBV2 and TRBJ2-1 gives the whole variable domain EPEVTQTPSHQVTQMGQEVILRCVPISNHLYFYWYRQILGQKVEFLVSFYNNEISEKSEIFDDQFSVERPDGSNFTLKIRSTKLEDSAMYFCASSASGRSSYNEQFFGPGTRLTVL.

This clonotype was observed many times. V usage is TRBV20-1 and J usage is TRBJ1-1, with 9 nucleotides matching TRBD1. After removal of 3 bases from V and 4 bases from J, the junction contained 6 bases not matched to a gene. There are 14 residues in the CDR3. CDR1 DFQATT and CDR2 SNEGSKA come from the germline V gene (reference sequence). The CDR3 nucleotides read TGCAGTGCTAGGACACCGACAGGGGGCACTGAAGCTTTCTTT. The encoded protein is CSARTPTGGTEAFF.

This chain connects TRBV7-3 to TRBJ1-6; the D gene is possibly TRBD1 (5 bases). V was clipped by 6 bases and J by 2 bases, with 11 bases between them. The CDR3 has 15 residues. CDR1 and CDR2 (germline): SGHTA, FQGTGA. The CDR3 sequence: CASRSGLPYNSPLHF. The DNA for the CDR3 is TGTGCCAGCAGATCGGGACTACCCTATAATTCACCCCTCCACTTT.

The chain recombines TRBV7-3 with TRBJ2-5, with TRBD1 identical over 7 bases. The ends lost 2 bases at V and 5 bases at J; junction bases unmatched: 5. This CDR3 contains 14 residues. Germline V gene lookup returns CDR1 SGHTA and CDR2 FQGTGA. In DNA, the CDR3 is TGTGCCAGCAGCTTAGACAGGGTTCGGGAGACCCAGTACTTC. It yields the protein CASSLDRVRETQYF.